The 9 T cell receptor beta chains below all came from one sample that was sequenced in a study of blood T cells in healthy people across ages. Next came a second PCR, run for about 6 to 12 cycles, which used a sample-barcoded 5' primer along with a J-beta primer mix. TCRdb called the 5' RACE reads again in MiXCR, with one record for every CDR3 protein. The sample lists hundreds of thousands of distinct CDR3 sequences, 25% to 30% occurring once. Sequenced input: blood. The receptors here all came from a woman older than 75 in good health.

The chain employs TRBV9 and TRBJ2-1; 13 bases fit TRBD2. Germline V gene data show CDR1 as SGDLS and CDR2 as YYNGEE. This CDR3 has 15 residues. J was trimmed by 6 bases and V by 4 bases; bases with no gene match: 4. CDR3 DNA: TGTGCCAGCAGCCCAAGGACTAGCGGGGGCAATGAGCAGTTCTTC. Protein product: CASSPRTSGGNEQFF.

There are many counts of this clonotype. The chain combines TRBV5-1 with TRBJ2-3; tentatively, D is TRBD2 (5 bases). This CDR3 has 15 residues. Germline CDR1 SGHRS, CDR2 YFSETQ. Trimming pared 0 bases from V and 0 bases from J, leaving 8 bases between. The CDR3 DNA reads TGCGCCAGCAGCTTGGCCTTAGCGAGCACAGATACGCAGTATTTT. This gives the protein CASSLALASTDTQYF.

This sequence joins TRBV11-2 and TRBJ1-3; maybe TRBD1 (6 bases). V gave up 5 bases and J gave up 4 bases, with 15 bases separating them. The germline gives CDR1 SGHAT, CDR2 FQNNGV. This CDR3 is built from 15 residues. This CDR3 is CASSRAGAWGNTIYF. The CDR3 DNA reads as TGTGCCAGCAGCCGCGCGGGGGCATGGGGAAACACCATATATTTT.

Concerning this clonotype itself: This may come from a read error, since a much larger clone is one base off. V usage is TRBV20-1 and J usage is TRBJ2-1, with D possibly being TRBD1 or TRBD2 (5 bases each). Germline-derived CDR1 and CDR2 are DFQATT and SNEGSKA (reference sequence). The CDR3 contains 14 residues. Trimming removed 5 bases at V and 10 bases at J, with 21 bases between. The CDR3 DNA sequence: TGCAGTGCTCCTTTAAGGGGACCCTCCTACGAGCAGTTCTTC. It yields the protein CSAPLRGPSYEQFF.

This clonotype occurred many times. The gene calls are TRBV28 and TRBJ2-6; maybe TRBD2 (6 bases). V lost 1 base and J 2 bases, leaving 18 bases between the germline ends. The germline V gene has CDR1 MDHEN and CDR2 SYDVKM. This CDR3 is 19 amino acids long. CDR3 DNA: TGTGCCAGCAGTTTATTGCAGGGACTCTCCTCCACTGGGGCCAACGTCCTGACTTTC. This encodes CASSLLQGLSSTGANVLTF.

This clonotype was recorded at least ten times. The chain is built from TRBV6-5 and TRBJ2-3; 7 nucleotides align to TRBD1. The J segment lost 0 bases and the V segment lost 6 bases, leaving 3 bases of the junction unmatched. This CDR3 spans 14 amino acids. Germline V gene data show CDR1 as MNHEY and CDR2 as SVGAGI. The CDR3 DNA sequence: TGTGCCAGCAGCCGGGGACAGAGCACAGATACGCAGTATTTT. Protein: CASSRGQSTDTQYF.

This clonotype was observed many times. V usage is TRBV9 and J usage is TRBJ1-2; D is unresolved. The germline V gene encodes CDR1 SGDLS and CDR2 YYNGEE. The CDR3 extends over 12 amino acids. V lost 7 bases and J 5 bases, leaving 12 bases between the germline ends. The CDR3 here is CASFGPQYGYTF. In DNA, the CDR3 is TGTGCCAGCTTCGGGCCCCAGTATGGCTACACCTTC.

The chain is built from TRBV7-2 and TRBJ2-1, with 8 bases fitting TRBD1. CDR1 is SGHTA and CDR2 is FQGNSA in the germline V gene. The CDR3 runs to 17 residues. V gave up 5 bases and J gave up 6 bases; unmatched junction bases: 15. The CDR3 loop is CASSPRGTGAGGNEQFF. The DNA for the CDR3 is TGTGCCAGCAGCCCGCGCGGGACAGGAGCGGGCGGCAATGAGCAGTTCTTC. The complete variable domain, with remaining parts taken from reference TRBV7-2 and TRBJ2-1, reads GAGVSQSPSNKVTEKGKDVELRCDPISGHTALYWYRQSLGQGLEFLIYFQGNSAPDKSGLPSDRFSAERTGGSVSTLTIQRTQQEDSAVYLCASSPRGTGAGGNEQFFGPGTRLTVL.

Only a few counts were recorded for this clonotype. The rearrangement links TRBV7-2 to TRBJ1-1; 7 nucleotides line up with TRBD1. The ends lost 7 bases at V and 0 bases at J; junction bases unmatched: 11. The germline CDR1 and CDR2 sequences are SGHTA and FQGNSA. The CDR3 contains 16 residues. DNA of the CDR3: TGTGCCAGCACGAATCCGGGACAGAACATGAACACTGAAGCTTTCTTT. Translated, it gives CASTNPGQNMNTEAFF.